This T cell receptor (beta chain) was captured in a study of human T cells and chemical hapten exposure. Overall study: Upper inner arm skin measuring about 2 cm by about 2 cm received 2% DPC for sensitization. There were per-sample TCR yield variations, arising mainly from small pooled library volume differences. The study enrolled mostly female patients with alopecia areata, totalis or universalis.

Individual cDNA molecules received unique molecular identifiers in the library. TCRdb processed the RACE reads anew with MiXCR; each CDR3 protein has one entry. The data contain tens of thousands of distinct CDR3 sequences, about 8.9% of them singletons. V lost 1 base, J lost 9 bases, and 4 bases lay in between. This CDR3 has 11 amino acids. Germline CDR1 reads SEHNR; CDR2 reads FQNEAQ (reference sequence). This clonotype was recorded at least ten times. Time point noted: patch test 2, 6 weeks after DPC sensitization. Documented treatment: therapeutic diphenylcyclopropenone sensitization with weekly scalp DPC.

The chain links TRBV7-9 to TRBJ2-1; D is unclear. The sequencing here drew on whole blood, taken in connection with sensitization to the hapten diphenylcyclopropenone (DPC). The receptor was derived from a woman between 40 and 50 years old with alopecia areata. Some clones in this sample may be carry-over from other donors' samples. Written as DNA, the CDR3 is TGTGCCAGCAGCTTAGGTGTTGAGCAGTTCTTC. Residues: CASSLGVEQFF.